These T cell receptor beta chains were read from a single sample in a study of blood T cell repertoires in COVID-19. Measured with immunoSEQ multiplex PCR; TCRdb has only the in-frame clones, and not every one. The repertoire holds about 160,000 clones, roughly 84% seen once, with 6% to 7.5% in the top ten. The sequenced sample was PBMCs or T cells enriched from blood (not recorded which). The receptors stem from a woman between 50 and 59 years old who had recovered from COVID-19. The CDR3 runs from the conserved cysteine through the conserved F or W. The order of the fields is clone size, J gene, V gene, D gene, CDR3 protein, CDR3 DNA. The D gene is left open where the match is weak. Not every row has a clone size; where given, it reads once, few, many or a size class.

clone size: -; J gene: TRBJ2-1; V gene: TRBV28; D gene: -; CDR3 protein: CASSPPRLSSYNEQFF; CDR3 DNA: TGTGCCAGCAGTCCACCCAGGTTGAGCTCCTACAATGAGCAGTTCTTC
clone size: -; J gene: TRBJ1-2; V gene: TRBV7-8; D gene: -; CDR3 protein: CATQGSPTNYGYTF; CDR3 DNA: TGTGCCACCCAGGGGTCCCCCACTAACTATGGCTACACCTTC
clone size: -; J gene: TRBJ2-7; V gene: TRBV7-9; D gene: TRBD2; CDR3 protein: CASSASGRGGEQYF; CDR3 DNA: TGTGCCAGCAGCGCTAGCGGGAGGGGGGGCGAGCAGTACTTC
clone size: -; J gene: TRBJ2-3; V gene: TRBV30; D gene: -; CDR3 protein: CAWSEFQGTDTQYF; CDR3 DNA: TGTGCCTGGAGTGAATTCCAGGGCACAGATACGCAGTATTTT
clone size: -; J gene: TRBJ1-5; V gene: TRBV19; D gene: -; CDR3 protein: CASSPPGGRNQPQHF; CDR3 DNA: TGTGCCAGTAGTCCCCCGGGGGGGCGCAATCAGCCCCAGCATTTT
clone size: -; J gene: TRBJ2-3; V gene: TRBV7-9; D gene: TRBD1; CDR3 protein: CASSLDGTATDTQYF; CDR3 DNA: TGTGCCAGCAGCTTAGATGGGACAGCCACAGATACGCAGTATTTT
clone size: -; J gene: TRBJ2-3; V gene: TRBV6-2/TRBV6-3; D gene: -; CDR3 protein: CASSSRRAGISDTQYF; CDR3 DNA: TGTGCCAGCAGTTCCAGGAGGGCGGGTATTTCAGATACGCAGTATTTT
clone size: -; J gene: TRBJ1-2; V gene: TRBV4-3; D gene: -; CDR3 protein: CASSQAYPGLTNYGYTF; CDR3 DNA: TGCGCCAGCAGCCAAGCCTATCCGGGACTTACTAACTATGGCTACACCTTC
clone size: -; J gene: TRBJ2-3; V gene: TRBV7-9; D gene: TRBD2; CDR3 protein: CATRSLAGGLDTQYF; CDR3 DNA: TGTGCCACCCGTTCCCTAGCGGGAGGTTTAGATACGCAGTATTTT
clone size: -; J gene: TRBJ1-6; V gene: TRBV7-8; D gene: -; CDR3 protein: CASSLAATVILHF; CDR3 DNA: TGTGCCAGCAGCTTAGCAGCTACAGTCATTCTCCACTTT
clone size: -; J gene: TRBJ2-7; V gene: TRBV3-1/TRBV3-2; D gene: TRBD2; CDR3 protein: CASSPLAGGIGEQYF; CDR3 DNA: TGTGCCAGCAGCCCCCTAGCGGGAGGGATCGGCGAGCAGTACTTC
clone size: -; J gene: TRBJ1-5; V gene: TRBV5-8; D gene: -; CDR3 protein: CASSLAGAQHF; CDR3 DNA: TGTGCCAGCAGCTTGGCCGGTGCTCAGCATTTT
clone size: -; J gene: TRBJ2-1; V gene: TRBV24-1; D gene: -; CDR3 protein: CATSLGKGLEQFF; CDR3 DNA: TGTGCCACCAGTCTAGGTAAGGGGCTTGAGCAGTTCTTC
clone size: once; J gene: TRBJ1-3; V gene: TRBV12-3/TRBV12-4; D gene: TRBD1; CDR3 protein: CASSFSQGAIYF; CDR3 DNA: TGTGCCAGCAGTTTCTCACAGGGGGCCATATATTTT
clone size: -; J gene: TRBJ2-5; V gene: TRBV24-1; D gene: -; CDR3 protein: CATSDPTSKETQYF; CDR3 DNA: TGTGCCACCAGTGACCCTACTAGCAAAGAGACCCAGTACTTC
clone size: -; J gene: TRBJ2-7; V gene: TRBV5-1; D gene: TRBD2; CDR3 protein: CASSLAAGDPYEQYF; CDR3 DNA: TGCGCCAGCAGCTTGGCAGCGGGAGACCCCTACGAGCAGTACTTC
clone size: -; J gene: TRBJ2-7; V gene: TRBV12-3/TRBV12-4; D gene: -; CDR3 protein: CASSRGYEQYF; CDR3 DNA: TGTGCCAGCTCGCGGGGCTACGAGCAGTACTTC
clone size: -; J gene: TRBJ2-1; V gene: TRBV6-5; D gene: TRBD2; CDR3 protein: CASSRLAALNEQFF; CDR3 DNA: TGTGCCAGCAGCAGACTAGCGGCCCTCAATGAGCAGTTCTTC
clone size: -; J gene: TRBJ1-4; V gene: TRBV18; D gene: -; CDR3 protein: CASSGGTNEKLFF; CDR3 DNA: TGTGCCAGCTCAGGGGGCACTAATGAAAAACTGTTTTTT
clone size: -; J gene: TRBJ2-1; V gene: TRBV7-2; D gene: -; CDR3 protein: CASSPIAVSYNEQFF; CDR3 DNA: TGTGCCAGCAGCCCCATAGCGGTCTCCTACAATGAGCAGTTCTTC
clone size: -; J gene: TRBJ2-6; V gene: TRBV11-2; D gene: -; CDR3 protein: CASSLTAGANVLTF; CDR3 DNA: TGTGCCAGCAGCTTGACAGCTGGGGCCAACGTCCTGACTTTC
clone size: -; J gene: TRBJ2-7; V gene: TRBV4-1; D gene: TRBD1; CDR3 protein: CASSFNPDRVGGQYF; CDR3 DNA: TGCGCCAGCAGCTTCAATCCCGACAGGGTCGGAGGGCAGTACTTC
clone size: -; J gene: TRBJ2-1; V gene: TRBV5-1; D gene: -; CDR3 protein: CASSPRLDSGDEQFF; CDR3 DNA: TGCGCCAGCAGCCCCCGACTAGATTCCGGGGATGAGCAGTTCTTC
clone size: -; J gene: TRBJ2-2; V gene: TRBV19; D gene: TRBD2; CDR3 protein: CASSWGSGPNTGELFF; CDR3 DNA: TGTGCCAGTAGTTGGGGTAGCGGGCCGAACACCGGGGAGCTGTTTTTT
clone size: -; J gene: TRBJ2-5; V gene: TRBV12-3/TRBV12-4; D gene: -; CDR3 protein: CASSLAGVGTQYF; CDR3 DNA: TGTGCCAGCAGTTTAGCCGGAGTAGGGACCCAGTACTTC
clone size: few; J gene: TRBJ1-3; V gene: TRBV19; D gene: -; CDR3 protein: CASSSGQTYRSSGNTIYF; CDR3 DNA: TGTGCCAGTAGTTCCGGACAGACATACCGGTCCTCTGGAAACACCATATATTTT
clone size: -; J gene: TRBJ1-4; V gene: TRBV19; D gene: -; CDR3 protein: CASSRWTLRPEKLFF; CDR3 DNA: TGTGCCAGTAGTAGGTGGACACTCCGTCCCGAAAAACTGTTTTTT
clone size: once; J gene: TRBJ1-1; V gene: TRBV21-1; D gene: -; CDR3 protein: CALTNQRGGTEAFF; CDR3 DNA: TGTGCCCTCACGAACCAAAGGGGAGGAACTGAAGCTTTCTTT
clone size: -; J gene: TRBJ2-3; V gene: TRBV24-1; D gene: TRBD2; CDR3 protein: CATSDGREGRTDTQYF; CDR3 DNA: TGTGCCACCAGTGATGGTCGGGAGGGACGCACAGATACGCAGTATTTT
clone size: -; J gene: TRBJ2-3; V gene: TRBV3-1/TRBV3-2; D gene: -; CDR3 protein: CASSQNPPGDTQYF; CDR3 DNA: TGTGCCAGCAGCCAAAACCCCCCAGGGGATACGCAGTATTTT
clone size: -; J gene: TRBJ1-1; V gene: TRBV9; D gene: -; CDR3 protein: CASSVVGQNTEAFF; CDR3 DNA: TGTGCCAGCAGCGTAGTCGGACAAAACACTGAAGCTTTCTTT
clone size: -; J gene: TRBJ2-7; V gene: TRBV28; D gene: -; CDR3 protein: CASSPSDRVVYEQYF; CDR3 DNA: TGTGCCAGCAGTCCCTCAGATCGGGTCGTATACGAGCAGTACTTC
clone size: -; J gene: TRBJ1-3; V gene: TRBV18; D gene: TRBD1; CDR3 protein: CASSKTGGEATIYF; CDR3 DNA: TGTGCCAGCTCCAAGACAGGGGGCGAAGCCACCATATATTTT
clone size: -; J gene: TRBJ2-1; V gene: TRBV2; D gene: -; CDR3 protein: CASSVSRAYNEQFF; CDR3 DNA: TGTGCCAGCAGTGTATCACGGGCCTACAATGAGCAGTTCTTC
clone size: -; J gene: TRBJ1-1; V gene: TRBV9; D gene: -; CDR3 protein: CASSVVQGTEAFF; CDR3 DNA: TGTGCCAGCAGCGTAGTTCAGGGCACTGAAGCTTTCTTT
clone size: -; J gene: TRBJ2-1; V gene: TRBV19; D gene: TRBD2; CDR3 protein: CASSIEGGGLAGVYEQFF; CDR3 DNA: TGTGCCAGTAGTATAGAAGGCGGGGGACTAGCGGGAGTTTATGAGCAGTTCTTC
clone size: -; J gene: TRBJ1-6; V gene: TRBV30; D gene: -; CDR3 protein: CAWSQDAESPLHF; CDR3 DNA: TGTGCCTGGAGCCAGGATGCAGAATCACCCCTCCACTTT
clone size: -; J gene: TRBJ1-2; V gene: TRBV30; D gene: -; CDR3 protein: CAWRAGRNYGYTF; CDR3 DNA: TGTGCCTGGAGGGCAGGCCGGAACTATGGCTACACCTTC
clone size: -; J gene: TRBJ2-7; V gene: TRBV29-1; D gene: TRBD1; CDR3 protein: CSVADRGSSYEQYF; CDR3 DNA: TGCAGCGTTGCCGACAGGGGAAGCTCCTACGAGCAGTACTTC
clone size: -; J gene: TRBJ1-2; V gene: TRBV7-9; D gene: -; CDR3 protein: CASSSRQASGYTF; CDR3 DNA: TGTGCCAGCAGCTCCAGACAGGCGAGCGGCTACACCTTC
clone size: -; J gene: TRBJ2-7; V gene: TRBV29-1; D gene: -; CDR3 protein: CSVREGTYEQYF; CDR3 DNA: TGCAGCGTTCGAGAGGGCACCTACGAGCAGTACTTC
clone size: -; J gene: TRBJ1-1; V gene: TRBV18; D gene: TRBD1; CDR3 protein: CASSPPWTGRNTEAFF; CDR3 DNA: TGTGCCAGCTCACCACCGTGGACAGGGCGGAACACTGAAGCTTTCTTT
clone size: -; J gene: TRBJ1-2; V gene: TRBV27; D gene: TRBD1; CDR3 protein: CASSLSTGLTGNYGYTF; CDR3 DNA: TGTGCCAGCAGTTTATCGACCGGTCTGACAGGGAACTATGGCTACACCTTC
clone size: few; J gene: TRBJ1-1; V gene: TRBV19; D gene: -; CDR3 protein: CASSPPGHTRMNTEAFF; CDR3 DNA: TGTGCCAGTAGTCCTCCGGGACACACTAGGATGAACACTGAAGCTTTCTTT
clone size: -; J gene: TRBJ1-6; V gene: TRBV28; D gene: TRBD1; CDR3 protein: CASSSGGQGRDSPLHF; CDR3 DNA: TGTGCCAGCAGTTCAGGGGGACAGGGGAGGGATTCACCCCTCCACTTT
clone size: many; J gene: TRBJ1-1; V gene: TRBV5-8; D gene: TRBD1; CDR3 protein: CASGPDRVTSMNTEAFF; CDR3 DNA: TGTGCCAGCGGGCCGGACAGGGTGACTAGTATGAACACTGAAGCTTTCTTT
clone size: few; J gene: TRBJ1-2; V gene: TRBV28; D gene: -; CDR3 protein: CASIPETLSNYGYTF; CDR3 DNA: TGTGCCAGCATCCCGGAGACTCTTTCTAACTATGGCTACACCTTC
clone size: -; J gene: TRBJ2-4; V gene: TRBV14; D gene: -; CDR3 protein: CASSQGTWSKKYF; CDR3 DNA: TGTGCCAGCAGCCAAGGAACGTGGAGCAAAAAGTACTTC
clone size: -; J gene: TRBJ1-1; V gene: TRBV3-1/TRBV3-2; D gene: -; CDR3 protein: CASSQESGNTEAFF; CDR3 DNA: TGTGCCAGCAGCCAAGAAAGCGGGAACACTGAAGCTTTCTTT
clone size: -; J gene: TRBJ2-5; V gene: TRBV11-3; D gene: -; CDR3 protein: CASSFGQGQTQYF; CDR3 DNA: TGTGCCAGCAGCTTTGGGCAGGGTCAGACCCAGTACTTC